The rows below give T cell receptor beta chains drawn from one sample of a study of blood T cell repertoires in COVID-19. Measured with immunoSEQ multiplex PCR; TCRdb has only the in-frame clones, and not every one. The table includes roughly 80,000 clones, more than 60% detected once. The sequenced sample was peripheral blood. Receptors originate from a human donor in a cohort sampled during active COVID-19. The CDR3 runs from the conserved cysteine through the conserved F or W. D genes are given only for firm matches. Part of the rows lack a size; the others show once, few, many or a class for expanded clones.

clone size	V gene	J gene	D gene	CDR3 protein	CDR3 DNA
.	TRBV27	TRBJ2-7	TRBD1	CASSFTGTGSREQYF	TGTGCCAGCAGTTTTACCGGGACAGGGTCGCGCGAGCAGTACTTC
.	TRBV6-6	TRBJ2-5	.	CASIQGGQETQYF	TGTGCCAGCATTCAGGGGGGACAAGAGACCCAGTACTTC
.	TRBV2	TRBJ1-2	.	CASKEGLANYGYTF	TGTGCCAGCAAGGAGGGGTTAGCTAACTATGGCTACACCTTC
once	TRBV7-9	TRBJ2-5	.	CASSLGAGKETQYF	TGTGCCAGCAGCTTAGGGGCAGGGAAAGAGACCCAGTACTTC
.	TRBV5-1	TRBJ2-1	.	CASKAPPRSEQFF	TGCGCCAGCAAAGCCCCCCCTCGGAGTGAGCAGTTCTTC
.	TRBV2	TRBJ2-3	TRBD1	CASNTGGPSTDTQYF	TGTGCCAGCAATACAGGGGGCCCTAGCACAGATACGCAGTATTTT
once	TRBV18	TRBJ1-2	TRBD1	CASSPWTGLIIYGYTF	TGTGCCAGCTCACCATGGACAGGCCTTATTATTTATGGCTACACCTTC
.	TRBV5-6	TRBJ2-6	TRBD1	CASSRKTGSGANVLTF	TGTGCCAGCAGCCGGAAGACAGGGTCCGGGGCCAACGTCCTGACTTTC
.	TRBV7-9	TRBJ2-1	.	CASSLSTSYNEQFF	TGTGCCAGCAGCTTATCTACCTCCTACAATGAGCAGTTCTTC
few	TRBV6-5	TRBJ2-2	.	CASIQGVWDTGELFF	TGTGCCAGCATTCAAGGGGTTTGGGACACCGGGGAGCTGTTTTTT
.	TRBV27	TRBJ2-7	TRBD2	CASSLQLAGYEQYF	TGTGCCAGCAGTTTACAACTAGCGGGGTACGAGCAGTACTTC
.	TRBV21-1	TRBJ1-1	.	CASSNWGGTEAFF	TGTGCCAGCAGCAATTGGGGGGGGACTGAAGCTTTCTTT
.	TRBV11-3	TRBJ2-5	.	CASSLGQLETQYF	TGTGCCAGCAGCTTAGGCCAACTGGAGACCCAGTACTTC
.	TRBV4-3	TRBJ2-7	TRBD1	CASSRFIDRGQEQYF	TGCGCCAGCAGCCGATTCATTGACAGGGGCCAAGAGCAGTACTTC
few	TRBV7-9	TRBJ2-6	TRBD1	CASSFRQGAGGANVLTF	TGTGCCAGCAGCTTCCGACAGGGGGCCGGAGGGGCCAACGTCCTGACTTTC
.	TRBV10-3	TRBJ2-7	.	CAISESLQNYEQYF	TGTGCCATCAGTGAGTCTTTGCAGAACTACGAGCAGTACTTC
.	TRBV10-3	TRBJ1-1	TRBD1	CASQGQANTEAFF	TGTGCCTCTCAGGGACAGGCGAACACTGAAGCTTTCTTT
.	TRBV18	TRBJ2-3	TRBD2	CASSPPGGGPTDTQYF	TGTGCCAGCTCACCACCGGGCGGGGGACCCACAGATACGCAGTATTTT
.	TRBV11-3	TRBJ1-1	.	CASSASGEGNTEAFF	TGTGCCAGCAGCGCCTCGGGGGAGGGGAACACTGAAGCTTTCTTT
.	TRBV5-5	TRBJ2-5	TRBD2	CASAIGGGPWETQYF	TGTGCCAGCGCGATAGGCGGGGGGCCCTGGGAGACCCAGTACTTC
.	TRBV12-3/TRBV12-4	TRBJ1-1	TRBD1	CASRMTGGTEAFF	TGTGCCAGCAGAATGACAGGGGGCACTGAAGCTTTCTTT
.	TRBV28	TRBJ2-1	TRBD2	CASSSGGAQDEQFF	TGTGCCAGCTCTAGCGGGGGGGCCCAGGATGAGCAGTTCTTC
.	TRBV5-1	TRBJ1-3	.	CASSPDNSGNTIYF	TGCGCCAGCAGCCCGGACAACTCTGGAAACACCATATATTTT
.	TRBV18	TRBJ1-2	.	CASSPPRGAGNYGYTF	TGTGCCAGCTCACCACCGCGGGGGGCAGGGAACTATGGCTACACCTTC
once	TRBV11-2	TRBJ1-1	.	CASSLGGWNTEAFF	TGTGCCAGCAGCTTGGGGGGGTGGAACACTGAAGCTTTCTTT
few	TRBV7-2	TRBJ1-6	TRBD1	CASSSGTGGKINSPLHF	TGTGCCAGCAGCTCCGGGACAGGGGGCAAAATTAATTCACCCCTCCACTTT
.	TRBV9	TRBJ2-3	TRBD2	CASSVGIAGSTDTQYF	TGTGCCAGCAGCGTAGGAATAGCGGGGTCCACAGATACGCAGTATTTT
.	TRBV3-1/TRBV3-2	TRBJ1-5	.	CASSLRGREDQPQHF	TGTGCCAGCAGCCTGAGGGGGAGGGAGGATCAGCCCCAGCATTTT
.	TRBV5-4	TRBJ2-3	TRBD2	CASSLPPRAGGLIPDTQYF	TGTGCCAGCAGCTTGCCTCCCCGAGCGGGGGGGCTTATTCCAGATACGCAGTATTTT
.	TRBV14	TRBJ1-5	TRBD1	CASSQDPDRGNQPQHF	TGTGCCAGCAGCCAAGATCCCGACAGGGGGAATCAGCCCCAGCATTTT
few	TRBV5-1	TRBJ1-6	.	CASSLDRYNSPLHF	TGCGCCAGCAGCTTAGACAGATATAATTCACCCCTCCACTTT
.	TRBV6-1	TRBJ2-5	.	CASSEYGGETQYF	TGTGCCAGCAGTGAATACGGCGGGGAGACCCAGTACTTC
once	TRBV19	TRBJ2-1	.	CASSVGGPSYNEQFF	TGTGCCAGTAGTGTGGGGGGGCCCTCCTACAATGAGCAGTTCTTC
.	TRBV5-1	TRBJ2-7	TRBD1	CASSLEDRDLEQYF	TGCGCCAGCAGCTTGGAGGACAGGGATCTCGAGCAGTACTTC
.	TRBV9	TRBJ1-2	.	CASSSSRGSYGYTF	TGTGCCAGCAGCTCCTCTCGGGGATCCTATGGCTACACCTTC
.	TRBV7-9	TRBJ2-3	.	CASSFETNALTDTQYF	TGTGCCAGCAGCTTCGAAACTAACGCCCTCACAGATACGCAGTATTTT
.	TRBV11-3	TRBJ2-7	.	CASSLDGQGGYEQYF	TGTGCCAGCAGCTTAGATGGGCAGGGGGGCTACGAGCAGTACTTC
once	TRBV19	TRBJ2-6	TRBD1	CASAGTGTPGANVLTF	TGTGCCTCGGCGGGGACAGGGACCCCCGGGGCCAACGTCCTGACTTTC
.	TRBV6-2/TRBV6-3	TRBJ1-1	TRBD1	CASSLDRGFMNTEAFF	TGTGCCAGCAGCCTGGACAGGGGGTTTATGAACACTGAAGCTTTCTTT
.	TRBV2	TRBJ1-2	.	CASTRDYGYTF	TGTGCCAGCACCAGGGACTATGGCTACACCTTC
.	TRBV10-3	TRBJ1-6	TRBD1	CATGQGYNSPLHF	TGTGCCACGGGACAGGGGTATAATTCACCCCTCCACTTT
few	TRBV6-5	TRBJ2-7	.	CASSSFYEQYF	TGTGCCAGCAGTTCTTTCTACGAGCAGTACTTC
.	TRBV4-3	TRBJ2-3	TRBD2	CASSGRTGLAGEDTQYF	TGCGCCAGCAGCGGGAGAACCGGCCTAGCGGGGGAGGATACGCAGTATTTT
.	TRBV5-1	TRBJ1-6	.	CASSLQGFSDSPLHF	TGCGCCAGCAGCTTACAGGGTTTTTCAGATTCACCCCTCCACTTT
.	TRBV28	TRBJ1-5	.	CASRTGSNQPQHF	TGTGCCAGCAGAACAGGGAGCAATCAGCCCCAGCATTTT
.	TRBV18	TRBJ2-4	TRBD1	CASSPPDRGKNIQYF	TGTGCCAGCTCACCACCGGACAGGGGCAAAAACATTCAGTACTTC
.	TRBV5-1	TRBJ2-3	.	CASSTQGSTDTQYF	TGCGCCAGCAGCACACAGGGATCGACAGATACGCAGTATTTT
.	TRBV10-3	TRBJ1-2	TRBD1	CAITEGQGAANYGYTF	TGTGCCATCACTGAGGGACAGGGGGCGGCTAACTATGGCTACACCTTC
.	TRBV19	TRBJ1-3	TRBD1	CASSKYSGTGVGNTIYF	TGTGCCAGTAGTAAATATTCCGGGACAGGGGTCGGAAACACCATATATTTT
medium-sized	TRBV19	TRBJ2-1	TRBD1	CASRNRGPYNEQFF	TGTGCCAGTAGGAACAGGGGCCCTTACAATGAGCAGTTCTTC
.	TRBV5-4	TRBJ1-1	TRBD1	CASSLLSPGGHTEAFF	TGTGCCAGCAGCTTGTTGTCCCCAGGGGGCCACACTGAAGCTTTCTTT
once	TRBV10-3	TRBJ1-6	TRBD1	CAISEMTGGGSPLHF	TGTGCCATCAGTGAGATGACAGGGGGGGGTTCACCCCTCCACTTT
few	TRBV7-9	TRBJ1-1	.	CASSVAGEPEAFF	TGTGCCAGCAGCGTCGCCGGAGAACCTGAAGCTTTCTTT
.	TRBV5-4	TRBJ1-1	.	CASSLEGGLNTEAFF	TGTGCCAGCAGCTTGGAAGGGGGATTGAACACTGAAGCTTTCTTT
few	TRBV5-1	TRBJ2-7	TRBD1	CASSSGTGLSYEQYF	TGCGCCAGCAGCTCGGGGACAGGGCTCTCCTACGAGCAGTACTTC
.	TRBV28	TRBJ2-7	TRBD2	CASSSAGVPSYEQYF	TGTGCCAGCAGTTCAGCGGGGGTTCCCTCCTACGAGCAGTACTTC
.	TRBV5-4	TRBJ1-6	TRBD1	CASSPTGGQSRSPLHF	TGTGCCAGCAGCCCGACAGGGGGCCAGAGCCGTTCACCCCTCCACTTT
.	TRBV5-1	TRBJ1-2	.	CASSLVGGGSSGYTF	TGCGCCAGCAGCTTGGTTGGCGGAGGATCCTCTGGCTACACCTTC
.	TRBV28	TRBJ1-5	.	CASSPSYISNQPQHF	TGTGCCAGCAGTCCCTCATACATTAGCAATCAGCCCCAGCATTTT
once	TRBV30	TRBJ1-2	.	CAWRDRDIGGYTF	TGTGCCTGGAGAGACCGGGACATCGGAGGCTACACCTTC